The next 12 T cell receptor beta chains were all read from a single sample in a study of blood T cell repertoires in COVID-19 (dated by TCRdb to 2020 to 2022). The library was generated by the immunoSEQ multiplex PCR assay. This is the immuneACCESS table as TCRdb keeps it, with only in-frame sequences that have V and J called. A part of the clones is gone; compared with another copy, unresolved V genes explain less than half, and the rest is unexplained. Present in this sample are a few hundred thousand clones, 81% of which were seen just once. The ten largest clones capture 0.85% to 1.3% of the sample. The sequencing sample was made of peripheral blood. The receptors originated from a human donor with acute or convalescent COVID-19. The donor label of this sample is uncertain.

The V gene is TRBV7-6, the J gene TRBJ2-5; the D is unclear. The CDR3 runs 15 residues. Germline CDR1 and CDR2: SGHVS and FNYEAQ. Trimming stripped 4 bases from V and 2 bases from J, with 14 bases between. CDR3 nucleotides: TGTGCCAGCAGCTATCAGTCTAGAGTTCAAGAGACCCAGTACTTC. Translating gives CASSYQSRVQETQYF.

This chain joins TRBV27 and TRBJ2-1, with D possibly TRBD2 on 5 matching bases. CDR3 length: 14 residues. CDR1 MNHEY and CDR2 SMNVEV come from the germline V gene (reference sequence). Trimming took off 6 bases at V and 0 bases at J, with 9 bases between the two ends. CDR3 DNA sequence: TGTGCCAGCAGGCTAGCCGGCTCCTACAATGAGCAGTTCTTC. Encoded protein: CASRLAGSYNEQFF.

This clone was seen more than once but under ten times. This chain links TRBV2 with TRBJ2-2; 7 positions agree with TRBD1. The CDR3 is 15 amino acids. CDR1 and CDR2 (germline): SNHLY, FYNNEI. The ends lost 4 bases at V and 3 bases at J; junction bases unmatched: 5. The CDR3 region has the DNA TGTGCCAGCAGTGTCACCAGGGGGTACACCGGGGAGCTGTTTTTT. The encoded protein is CASSVTRGYTGELFF.

The rearrangement uses TRBV18 and TRBJ2-7; D is undetermined. V was pared by 1 base and J by 2 bases, with 24 bases between. The germline gives CDR1 KGHSH, CDR2 LQKENI. The CDR3 totals 19 residues. This chain's CDR3 is CASSPLDPHGSTKTYEQYF. CDR3 coding DNA: TGTGCCAGCTCACCACTTGATCCTCATGGCAGTACGAAAACCTACGAGCAGTACTTC.

About this clone: The sample contains more than one DNA sequence encoding this CDR3. This rearrangement joins TRBV6-1 to TRBJ1-2; no definite D call. Germline V lookup: CDR1 MNHNS, CDR2 SASEGT. V gave up 2 bases and J gave up 5 bases, with 6 bases separating them. This CDR3 has 12 amino acids. CDR3 nucleotides: TGTGCCAGCAGTGAATCGGGGTATGGCTACACCTTC. It yields the protein CASSESGYGYTF.

The rearrangement uses TRBV5-1 and TRBJ1-2; 7 bases fit TRBD1. J was trimmed by 5 bases and V by 5 bases; bases with no gene match: 9. The CDR3 has 14 residues. Germline values: CDR1 SGHRS, CDR2 YFSETQ. CDR3 DNA sequence: TGCGCCAGCAGTTTTGACAGGGTGGCGTATGGCTACACCTTC. It specifies CASSFDRVAYGYTF.

For the CDR3, the DNA is TGTGCCAGCAGACCCGACGTGGGGGCTTCGAAGCAGTACTTC. Protein: CASRPDVGASKQYF. This chain links TRBV6-6 with TRBJ2-7, with D possibly TRBD1 on 6 matching bases. The CDR3 extends over 14 amino acids. V lost 6 bases, J lost 8 bases, and 20 bases lay in between. CDR1 is MNHNY, CDR2 SVGAGI, per germline (reference sequence).

This clone was seen only a few times. The V call is TRBV3-1 (or the pseudogene TRBV3-2), the J call TRBJ1-2; tentative D call: TRBD1 (5 bases). Between the trimmed V and J ends, which lost 4 bases and 4 bases, there was a span of 13 bases. CDR1 and CDR2 from the germline V gene are LGHDT and YNNKEL (reference sequence). The CDR3 length is 14 residues. This CDR3 is CASSPPGQIYGYTF. In DNA, the CDR3 is TGTGCCAGCAGCCCCCCAGGGCAGATCTATGGCTACACCTTC.

This clone appeared once. V and J are TRBV29-1 and TRBJ1-1; D is possibly TRBD1 (5 bases). Trimming left V 2 bases short and J 7 bases short, with 14 bases between. This CDR3 comprises 13 residues. The germline gives CDR1 SQVTM, CDR2 ANQGSEA. The CDR3 reads CSVERLGGGEAFF. CDR3 sequence (DNA): TGCAGCGTTGAAAGGTTGGGGGGAGGTGAAGCTTTCTTT.

CDR3 loop: CATSDGASGRNEQFF. The CDR3 nucleotides read TGTGCCACCAGTGATGGTGCTAGCGGCCGCAATGAGCAGTTCTTC. The rearrangement joins TRBV24-1 to TRBJ2-1, with 7 bases identical to TRBD2. The J segment lost 6 bases and the V segment lost 3 bases, leaving 7 bases of the junction unmatched. The CDR3 consists of 15 residues. Germline CDR1 KGHDR, CDR2 SFDVKD.

CDR3 region: CSASQGFGYTF. The CDR3 DNA is TGCAGTGCTTCTCAGGGGTTCGGCTACACCTTC. The chain is built from TRBV20-1 and TRBJ1-2; D is possibly TRBD1 (6 bases). Per germline, CDR1 DFQATT and CDR2 SNEGSKA (reference sequence). The CDR3 runs 11 residues. V lost 5 bases to trimming and J lost 8 bases, with 12 bases between them.

J is TRBJ2-7 and V is TRBV19; tentative D call: TRBD1 (7 bases). The CDR3 covers 14 residues. Trimming shortened V by 3 bases and J by 4 bases, and 13 bases separated the two germline ends. CDR1 is LNHDA, CDR2 SQIVND, per germline (reference sequence). The CDR3 region has the DNA TGTGCCAGTAGTATTGGGCAGGGGGGATACGAGCAGTACTTC. This sequence encodes CASSIGQGGYEQYF.